This T cell receptor beta chain was recorded in a study of OX40 agonist ivuxolimab in advanced cancers. Study details: An agonistic anti-OX40 (CD134) antibody, ivuxolimab, was used to treat the patients. Study-wide results and caveats: CD4+ and CD8+ blood T cells expanded clonally by week 6 at 0.1 to 3.0 mg/kg. The work left the antigen specificity of expanded peripheral T cells undetermined. On average, a greater number of expanded clones characterised CD8+ T cells relative to CD4+.

Libraries were prepared by immunoSEQ multiplex PCR; TCRdb keeps only in-frame clonotypes and omits some of them. The repertoire holds about 58,000 clones, with about nine tenths as singletons. For this clone: The antigen remains unidentified.

This sample comprised CD4+ or CD8+ T cells sorted from blood, obtained in a trial of the OX40 agonist ivuxolimab. The TCR sequence derives from an adult with an advanced solid tumor such as melanoma, head and neck, liver or kidney cancer.

The chain's CDR3 is CASSELPQAASYNEQFF. In DNA, the CDR3 is TGTGCCAGCAGTGAACTGCCACAAGCGGCCTCCTACAATGAGCAGTTCTTC. J is TRBJ2-1 and V is TRBV6-1; tentative D call: TRBD2 (5 bases). Trimming stripped 2 bases from V and 0 bases from J, with 14 bases between. CDR3 length: 17 amino acids. Per germline, CDR1 MNHNS and CDR2 SASEGT.